This T cell receptor beta chain was recorded in a study of control samples from healthy donors and cancer patients. The V gene's germline CDR1 is MNHEY and CDR2 SVGAGI. V lost 6 bases to trimming and J lost 7 bases; unmatched junction nucleotides: 9. The CDR3 length is 14 residues. Profiling relied on immunoSEQ multiplex PCR, and the TCRdb table lists in-frame clones only, not all of them. The data show over 110,000 clones, less than 90% seen once. This TCR was recovered from a woman in her twenties or thirties in good health. The sample was blood. The chain has TRBV6-5 and TRBJ1-5, with 7 bases lining up with TRBD1. The CDR3 reads CASSPGQSVQPQHF. CDR3 DNA sequence: TGTGCCAGCAGCCCGGGACAGTCAGTACAGCCCCAGCATTTT.